The source of this TCR beta chain is a study of blood T cell repertoires in COVID-19. On the study more broadly: There were acute and convalescent COVID-19 samples, and they came from the United States, Italy and Spain. From T cells, B-cell-depleted T cells, or PBMCs came the material, which was cDNA or gDNA.

The germline gives CDR1 SGDLS, CDR2 YYNGEE. Trimming at V came to 0 bases and at J to 2 bases, leaving 5 bases not matched to a gene. The CDR3 is 16 residues long. In the authors' workflow: For nucleated cells, counts were estimated from reference gene primer amplification. Using immunoSEQ multiplex PCR, the repertoire was profiled, and TCRdb retains in-frame clones only, with some absent. V, J and clone size are taken as reported in that table, and D and trimming were inferred from the DNA itself. Of a few hundred thousand clones detected, less than 90% appear once; the ten largest clones hold 6.2%.

V is TRBV9 and J is TRBJ2-1, with TRBD2 matching 7 bases. The receptor was isolated from a man aged 55 to 70 with acute or convalescent COVID-19. Sequenced sample: peripheral blood. DNA for the CDR3: TGTGCCAGCAGCGTAGACCCGGGAGGAGCCTACAATGAGCAGTTCTTC. The encoded protein is CASSVDPGGAYNEQFF.